The sequence of this TCR beta chain was determined in a study of T cells in Graves' hyperthyroidism and ophthalmopathy. Regions amplified from RNA transcripts were the TCR beta CDR3 regions. Carried out on the TCR CDR3, a first-round RT-PCR used the HTBI primer set. TCRdb processed the multiplex PCR reads anew with MiXCR; each CDR3 protein has one entry. The sample has some 510,000 distinct CDR3 sequences; more than 45% are singletons. Newly diagnosed patients aged 18 to 65 had hyperthyroidism of under 2 months' duration. Study findings and constraints: Most expanded thyroid clonotypes above 0.001 also appeared in blood. Before onset, by a median of approximately 5.9 months, the model predicted ophthalmopathy. Ophthalmopathy and stable hyperthyroidism were told apart by a 13 V-J model.

Turning to this clonotype: Its antigen is unknown.

V lost 1 base to trimming and J lost 1 base, with 11 bases between them. The CDR3 runs 15 residues. From germline, CDR1 is LNHNV and CDR2 YYDKDF (reference sequence). This receptor was identified in a woman between 18 and 29 years old with Graves' hyperthyroidism. Source material: peripheral blood or thyroid tissue (not recorded which). The chain recombines TRBV15 with TRBJ2-7; either TRBD1 or TRBD2 may supply D (5 bases each). The CDR3 protein is CATSRGGTGSYEQYF. CDR3 coding DNA: TGTGCCACCAGCAGAGGGGGGACCGGATCCTACGAGCAGTACTTC.